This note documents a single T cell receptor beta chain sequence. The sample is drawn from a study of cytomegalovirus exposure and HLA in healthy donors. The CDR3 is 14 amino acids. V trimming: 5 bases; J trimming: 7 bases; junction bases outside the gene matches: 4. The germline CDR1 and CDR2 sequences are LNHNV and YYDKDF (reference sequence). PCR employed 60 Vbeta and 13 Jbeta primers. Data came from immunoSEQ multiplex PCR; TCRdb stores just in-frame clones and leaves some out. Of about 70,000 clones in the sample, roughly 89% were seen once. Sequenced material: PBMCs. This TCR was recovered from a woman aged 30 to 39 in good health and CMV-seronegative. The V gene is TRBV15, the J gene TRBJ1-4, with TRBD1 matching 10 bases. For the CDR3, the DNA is TGTGCCACCAGCCCCGGGACAGGGGTTGAAAAACTGTTTTTT. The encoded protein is CATSPGTGVEKLFF.